Shown below are 20 T cell receptor beta chains from a single sample sequenced in a study of identical twins. Each CDR3 protein gets one entry after TCRdb re-called the 5' RACE reads with MiXCR. The profile shows roughly 240,000 distinct CDR3 sequences, approximately 7.8% of them singletons. These sequences were also reported in another study, on yellow fever vaccine responses in identical twins.

Specimen: CD8+ T cells sorted from blood. These receptors were obtained from a young woman in good health.

The chain recombines TRBV27 with TRBJ2-2, with D perhaps given as TRBD1 or TRBD2 (5 bases each). Trimming shortened V by 3 bases and J by 7 bases, and 9 bases separated the two germline ends. CDR1 and CDR2 from the germline V gene are MNHEY and SMNVEV (reference sequence). This CDR3 contains 13 residues. The CDR3: CASSLGPDGELFF. The CDR3 DNA reads as TGTGCCAGCAGTTTGGGACCTGACGGGGAGCTGTTTTTT.

This clonotype showed up just a few times. This sequence joins TRBV27 and TRBJ2-3, with 9 bases lining up with TRBD1. Germline V gene data show CDR1 as MNHEY and CDR2 as SMNVEV (reference sequence). The CDR3 consists of 13 residues. V was clipped by 5 bases and J by 9 bases; unmatched bases: 6. DNA of the CDR3: TGTGCCAGCAGTATTACAGGGGGCAGAACGCAGTATTTT. Its translation: CASSITGGRTQYF.

This clonotype has a handful of counts. This chain joins TRBV4-1 and TRBJ1-1; D unresolved. The V and J ends lost 0 bases and 0 bases respectively, with 8 bases between them. Germline V gene lookup returns CDR1 MGHRA and CDR2 YSYEKL. The CDR3 sequence is 15 residues long. CDR3 protein: CASSQEWVLNTEAFF. CDR3 DNA sequence: TGCGCCAGCAGCCAAGAGTGGGTCTTGAACACTGAAGCTTTCTTT.

There are a few counts of this clonotype. Sequence at one end of the junction differs from germline and may be a read error. The J gene is TRBJ2-1, the V gene TRBV24-1, with D possibly TRBD1 on 6 matching bases. The germline V gene has CDR1 KGHDR and CDR2 SFDVKD. CDR3 size: 16 residues. The CDR3 loop reads CATSDLAQGRGFEHFF. The CDR3 DNA follows: TGTGCCACCAGTGATTTAGCACAGGGAAGAGGATTTGAGCACTTCTTC.

This clonotype has a handful of counts. The chain uses TRBV15 and TRBJ2-6, with no clear D. V lost 1 base and J lost 1, with 11 bases in between. Germline V gene lookup returns CDR1 LNHNV and CDR2 YYDKDF (reference sequence). This CDR3 region has 17 residues. DNA of the CDR3: TGTGCCACCAGCAGAGCCAGTGCCCTATCTGGGGCCAACGTCCTGACTTTC. This encodes CATSRASALSGANVLTF. The full variable domain, completed using reference TRBV15 and TRBJ2-6, is DAMVIQNPRYQVTQFGKPVTLSCSQTLNHNVMYWYQQKSSQAPKLLFHYYDKDFNNEADTPDNFQSRRPNTSFCFLDIRSPGLGDTAMYLCATSRASALSGANVLTFGAGSRLTVL.

The table lists this clonotype with many counts. The chain employs TRBV4-1 and TRBJ2-2; D is unresolved. Germline V gene data show CDR1 as MGHRA and CDR2 as YSYEKL. The CDR3 consists of 14 residues. The V gene lost 4 bases and the J gene lost 4 bases, with 10 bases spanning the gap. The CDR3 DNA is TGCGCCAGCAGCCCCTCCGTGGGCACCGGGGAGCTGTTTTTT. Its translation is CASSPSVGTGELFF.

This clonotype appeared a few times. J is TRBJ2-7 and V is TRBV20-1, with 15 nucleotides matching TRBD2. This CDR3 has 18 amino acids. CDR1 is DFQATT and CDR2 is SNEGSKA in the germline V gene (reference sequence). The V and J ends lost 0 bases and 2 bases, in that order; junction bases with no gene match: 8. The CDR3 sequence is CSARDGTSGRPTTYEQYF. DNA for the CDR3: TGCAGTGCTAGAGATGGGACTAGCGGGAGGCCCACCACCTACGAGCAGTACTTC.

This clonotype was observed many times. The chain is built from TRBV3-1 and TRBJ2-2, with D unresolved. Germline V gene data show CDR1 as LGHDT and CDR2 as YNNKEL (reference sequence). This CDR3 is 12 amino acids long. Trimming removed 4 bases from V and 3 bases from J, with 3 bases in between. CDR3 protein: CASSRDTGELFF. The CDR3 DNA is TGTGCCAGCAGCCGGGACACCGGGGAGCTGTTTTTT. The entire variable domain, with the rest obtained from reference TRBV3-1 and TRBJ2-2, is as follows: DTAVSQTPKYLVTQMGNDKSIKCEQNLGHDTMYWYKQDSKKFLKIMFSYNNKELIINETVPNRFSPKSPDKAHLNLHINSLELGDSAVYFCASSRDTGELFFGEGSRLTVL.

The chain has TRBV28 and TRBJ2-3; a weak D match, TRBD1 (6 bases). This CDR3 contains 15 residues. The germline V gene has CDR1 MDHEN and CDR2 SYDVKM. The germline V and J ends were trimmed by 6 bases and 3 bases, with 16 bases remaining between them. The CDR3 DNA sequence: TGTGCCAGCAGACCGGGACAATACTATACAGATACGCAGTATTTT. Amino acids: CASRPGQYYTDTQYF.

This clonotype was seen only a few times. The chain couples TRBV11-3 to TRBJ2-1; D ambiguous. CDR1 and CDR2 from the germline V gene are SGHNT and YENEEA. V lost 5 bases and J 8 bases, leaving 16 bases between the germline ends. CDR3 length: 14 amino acids. CDR3 nucleotides: TGTGCCAGCAGCCCACCCCTAGGTGGGGATGAGCAGTTCTTC. It translates to CASSPPLGGDEQFF. The full variable domain, rest sourced from reference TRBV11-3 and TRBJ2-1, is EAGVVQSPRYKIIEKKQPVAFWCNPISGHNTLYWYLQNLGQGPELLIRYENEEAVDDSQLPKDRFSAERLKGVDSTLKIQPAELGDSAVYLCASSPPLGGDEQFFGPGTRLTVL.

This clonotype occurred many times. This rearrangement joins TRBV7-9 to TRBJ2-3; TRBD1 is a possible D gene (6 bases). Germline assignment: CDR1 SEHNR and CDR2 FQNEAQ (reference sequence). This CDR3 contains 14 residues. The ends were cut back, 5 bases at V and 6 bases at J, with 15 bases in the middle. The CDR3, as DNA: TGTGCCAGCAGCCCTCGGACAGTGCAGGATACGCAGTATTTT. Protein sequence: CASSPRTVQDTQYF.

The chain is built from TRBV6-5 and TRBJ1-1; TRBD1 is a possible D gene (5 bases). V was clipped by 0 bases and J by 6 bases, with 8 bases between them. Per germline, CDR1 MNHEY and CDR2 SVGAGI. The CDR3 runs 13 residues. In DNA, the CDR3 is TGTGCCAGCAGTTACTCGTCGGGGCCTGAAGCTTTCTTT. Protein sequence: CASSYSSGPEAFF.

This clonotype was observed at least ten times. CDR3 region: CSVVSPRVGSSYEQYF. In nucleotides, the CDR3 is TGCAGCGTTGTCTCTCCTCGCGTAGGCAGCTCCTACGAGCAGTACTTC. The J gene is TRBJ2-7, the V gene TRBV29-1; D is ambiguous. The germline gives CDR1 SQVTM, CDR2 ANQGSEA. Deletions cut 4 bases from V and 0 bases from J, with 19 bases between. CDR3 length equals 16 residues.

This clonotype appeared many times. The chain links TRBV24-1 to TRBJ1-5; TRBD1 matches 10 bases. This CDR3 is 14 amino acids long. V trimming: 9 bases; J trimming: 7 bases; junction bases outside the gene matches: 8. Looked up from germline, CDR1 is KGHDR and CDR2 is SFDVKD. The CDR3 DNA reads TGTGCCACCCAAGGGACAGGGGAGAACCAGCCCCAGCATTTT. It specifies CATQGTGENQPQHF.

This chain links TRBV27 with TRBJ2-2; D is undetermined. The CDR3 has 14 amino acids. CDR1 is MNHEY, CDR2 SMNVEV, per germline (reference sequence). The ends were cut back, 1 base at V and 6 bases at J, with 9 bases in the middle. CDR3 DNA: TGTGCCAGCAGTTTATACGACCTACCCGGGGAGCTGTTTTTT. This sequence encodes CASSLYDLPGELFF.

This clonotype was seen only a few times. The chain carries TRBV7-8 and TRBJ2-7; no definite D call. This CDR3 is built from 14 residues. V was cut by 2 bases and J by 0 bases, with 8 bases left in between. The V gene's germline CDR1 is SGHVS and CDR2 FQNEAQ. CDR3 DNA sequence: TGTGCCAGCAGCTTAATCGCTGGCTCCTACGAGCAGTACGTC. Amino acids: CASSLIAGSYEQYV.

This clonotype was seen repeatedly, ten times or more. The chain has TRBV29-1 and TRBJ2-1, with D hard to call. Germline CDR1 reads SQVTM; CDR2 reads ANQGSEA. CDR3 size: 9 residues. The V gene lost 3 bases and the J gene lost 8 bases, with 2 bases spanning the gap. CDR3 in DNA: TGCAGCGTTGAGGATGAGCAGTTCTTC. This sequence encodes CSVEDEQFF.

This clonotype was recorded many times. This sequence joins TRBV7-3 and TRBJ2-3; D perhaps matches TRBD2 (6 bases). Germline CDR1 is SGHTA and CDR2 is FQGTGA. V lost 1 base, J lost 0 bases, and 17 bases lay in between. The CDR3 is 18 residues long. The CDR3 reads CASSLMSYGRESTDTQYF. CDR3 nucleotides: TGTGCCAGCAGCTTAATGAGTTATGGGCGGGAAAGCACAGATACGCAGTATTTT. Looking up the rest from reference TRBV7-3 and TRBJ2-3 gives the full variable domain: GAGVSQTPSNKVTEKGKYVELRCDPISGHTALYWYRQSLGQGPEFLIYFQGTGAADDSGLPNDRFFAVRPEGSVSTLKIQRTERGDSAVYLCASSLMSYGRESTDTQYFGPGTRLTVL.

The gene calls are TRBV20-1 and TRBJ2-7, with TRBD2 identical over 11 bases. Germline V gene sequence: CDR1 DFQATT, CDR2 SNEGSKA (reference sequence). The J segment lost 3 bases and the V segment lost 0 bases, leaving 13 bases of the junction unmatched. This CDR3 is 18 amino acids long. CDR3 protein: CSAREGLAGGGSLYEQYF. DNA for the CDR3: TGCAGTGCTAGAGAAGGCCTAGCGGGAGGAGGTTCCCTCTACGAGCAGTACTTC.

Ten or more counts support this clonotype. The chain combines TRBV5-1 with TRBJ2-1; D call uncertain. Per germline, CDR1 SGHRS and CDR2 YFSETQ. The CDR3 length is 12 residues. The V end was cut by 0 bases, the J end by 8 bases, with 6 bases between. The CDR3 DNA sequence: TGCGCCAGCAGCTTGGAGGTAGATGAGCAGTTCTTC. Amino acid sequence: CASSLEVDEQFF.